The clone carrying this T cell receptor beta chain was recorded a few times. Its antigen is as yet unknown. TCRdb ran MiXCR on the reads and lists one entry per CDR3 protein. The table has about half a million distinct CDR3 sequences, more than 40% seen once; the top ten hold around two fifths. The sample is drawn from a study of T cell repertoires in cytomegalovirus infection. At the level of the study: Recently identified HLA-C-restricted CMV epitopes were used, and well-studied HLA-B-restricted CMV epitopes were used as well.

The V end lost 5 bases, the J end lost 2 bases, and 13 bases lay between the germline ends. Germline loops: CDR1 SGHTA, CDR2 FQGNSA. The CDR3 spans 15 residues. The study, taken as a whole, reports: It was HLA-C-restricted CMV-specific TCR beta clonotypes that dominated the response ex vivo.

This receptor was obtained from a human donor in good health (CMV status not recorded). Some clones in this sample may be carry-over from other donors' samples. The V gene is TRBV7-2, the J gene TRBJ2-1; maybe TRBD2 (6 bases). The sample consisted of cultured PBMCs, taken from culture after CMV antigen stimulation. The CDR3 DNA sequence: TGTGCCAGCAGCCTTTTGGGGACTGCCTACAATGAGCAGTTCTTC. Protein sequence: CASSLLGTAYNEQFF. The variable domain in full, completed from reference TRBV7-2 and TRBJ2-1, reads GAGVSQSPSNKVTEKGKDVELRCDPISGHTALYWYRQSLGQGLEFLIYFQGNSAPDKSGLPSDRFSAERTGGSVSTLTIQRTQQEDSAVYLCASSLLGTAYNEQFFGPGTRLTVL.